Below are 19 T cell receptor beta chains sequenced from a single sample in a study of cytomegalovirus exposure and HLA in healthy donors. Libraries were prepared by immunoSEQ multiplex PCR; TCRdb keeps only in-frame clonotypes and omits some of them. The sample yields 200,000 or so clones, approximately 80% seen once. Sequenced input: PBMCs. These receptors were obtained from a woman aged 25 to 39 in good health and CMV-seropositive.

The rearrangement uses TRBV19 and TRBJ2-7; 7 nucleotides match TRBD2. Germline lookup yields CDR1 LNHDA and CDR2 SQIVND (reference sequence). The CDR3 totals 15 residues. V shed 5 bases, J shed 1 base, and the junction held 8 bases outside the gene matches. CDR3 nucleotide sequence: TGTGCCAGTAGTTTCGGACTAGTAAAATCCTACGAGCAGTACTTC. Residues: CASSFGLVKSYEQYF. Complete variable domain (other parts from reference TRBV19 and TRBJ2-7): DGGITQSPKYLFRKEGQNVTLSCEQNLNHDAMYWYRQDPGQGLRLIYYSQIVNDFQKGDIAEGYSVSREKKESFPLTVTSAQKNPTAFYLCASSFGLVKSYEQYFGPGTRLTVT.

The rearrangement joins TRBV9 to TRBJ2-1; TRBD2 matches 7 bases. Germline V lookup: CDR1 SGDLS, CDR2 YYNGEE. The junction had 6 bases not matched to a gene; V was cut back by 0 bases and J by 12 bases. The CDR3 loop spans 13 amino acids. DNA of the CDR3: TGTGCCAGCAGCGTAGATGGGGGGGTAAGGCAGTTCTTC. Translation: CASSVDGGVRQFF.

The CDR3 sequence is CASRPLEGSTNTEAFF. The CDR3, as DNA: TGTGCCAGCAGGCCCCTCGAGGGCAGCACGAACACTGAAGCTTTCTTT. This chain links TRBV7-6 with TRBJ1-1, with no clear D. V shed 6 bases and J shed 1 base, with 18 bases lying between them. The CDR3 runs to 16 residues. CDR1 and CDR2 (germline): SGHVS, FNYEAQ.

The chain employs TRBV9 and TRBJ1-4; D gene uncertain. V lost 2 bases and J 4 bases, leaving 12 bases between the germline ends. This CDR3 is built from 15 residues. CDR1 SGDLS and CDR2 YYNGEE come from the germline V gene. In DNA form, the CDR3 reads TGTGCCAGCAGCGTTGCCCTAGGTTTTAATGAAAAACTGTTTTTT. This sequence encodes CASSVALGFNEKLFF.

The chain is built from TRBV7-9 and TRBJ1-1; tentative D call: TRBD1 (5 bases). The length of the CDR3 is 16 residues. Germline V gene sequence: CDR1 SEHNR, CDR2 FQNEAQ (reference sequence). Trimming shortened V by 4 bases and J by 1 base, and 16 bases separated the two germline ends. The CDR3 nucleotides are TGTGCCAGCAGCTCGGGAGGATGGGGACCGAACACTGAAGCTTTCTTT. Protein: CASSSGGWGPNTEAFF.

The chain combines TRBV27 with TRBJ1-1, with 8 bases identical to TRBD1. CDR3 length: 13 amino acids. The junction had 3 bases not matched to a gene; V was cut back by 6 bases and J by 3 bases. CDR1 is MNHEY and CDR2 is SMNVEV in the germline V gene (reference sequence). CDR3 residues: CASRTGDYTEAFF. CDR3 nucleotides: TGTGCCAGCAGGACAGGGGATTACACTGAAGCTTTCTTT.

This chain connects TRBV5-4 to TRBJ2-2; TRBD1 matches 7 bases. The V and J ends lost 5 bases and 1 base, in that order; junction bases with no gene match: 8. Germline CDR1 and CDR2: SGHNT and YYREEE (reference sequence). The CDR3 is 16 amino acids. The CDR3: CASSLAQGRNTGELFF. Written as DNA, the CDR3 is TGTGCCAGCAGTCTGGCACAGGGGAGGAACACCGGGGAGCTGTTTTTT.

The genes are TRBV27 and TRBJ2-7, with 11 bases aligning to TRBD2. The CDR3 totals 14 residues. The germline V gene encodes CDR1 MNHEY and CDR2 SMNVEV (reference sequence). With V trimmed by 8 bases and J by 3 bases, 6 bases remained unmatched. CDR3 DNA: TGTGCCAGCGGATCCGGGACTAGCGGCTACGAGCAGTACTTC. Encoded protein: CASGSGTSGYEQYF.

The chain couples TRBV2 to TRBJ2-7; TRBD1 matches 9 bases. V was clipped by 7 bases and J by 4 bases; unmatched bases: 5. The CDR3 extends over 13 amino acids. From germline, CDR1 is SNHLY and CDR2 FYNNEI. CDR3 amino acids: CASTKDRGYEQYF. As DNA, the CDR3 is TGTGCCAGCACAAAGGACAGGGGTTACGAGCAGTACTTC.

The gene calls are TRBV30 and TRBJ1-1; no clear D gene. Germline CDR1 GTSNPN, CDR2 SVGIG (reference sequence). V lost 1 base and J 8 bases, leaving 8 bases between the germline ends. The CDR3 consists of 11 residues. CDR3 sequence (DNA): TGTGCCTGGAGTGAAAACCGGGAAGCTTTCTTT. This gives the protein CAWSENREAFF.

This clone was seen just once. The rearrangement uses TRBV5-1 and TRBJ2-6, with a tentative D call TRBD2 (5 bases). Germline assignment: CDR1 SGHRS and CDR2 YFSETQ. CDR3 length: 14 amino acids. Trimming removed 5 bases at V and 4 bases at J, with 10 bases between. Written as DNA, the CDR3 is TGCGCCAGCAGTGAGGGTTCGGGGGCCAACGTCCTGACTTTC. Its protein product is CASSEGSGANVLTF.

The chain links TRBV19 to TRBJ2-3, with D tentatively TRBD2 (5 bases). The CDR3 is 13 amino acids. From germline, CDR1 is LNHDA and CDR2 SQIVND (reference sequence). Trimming removed 7 bases at V and 2 bases at J, with 10 bases between. The CDR3 region is CASISGNTDTQYF. CDR3 sequence (DNA): TGTGCCAGTATCAGCGGAAACACAGATACGCAGTATTTT. Looking up the rest from reference TRBV19 and TRBJ2-3 gives the full variable domain: DGGITQSPKYLFRKEGQNVTLSCEQNLNHDAMYWYRQDPGQGLRLIYYSQIVNDFQKGDIAEGYSVSREKKESFPLTVTSAQKNPTAFYLCASISGNTDTQYFGPGTRLTVL.

J is TRBJ2-2 and V is TRBV2; 13 nucleotides match TRBD2. CDR1 is SNHLY and CDR2 is FYNNEI in the germline V gene. The CDR3 has 15 residues. J was trimmed by 4 bases and V by 7 bases; bases with no gene match: 3. CDR3 sequence reads: CASIGTSGTTGELFF. CDR3 coding DNA: TGTGCCAGCATTGGGACTAGCGGGACCACCGGGGAGCTGTTTTTT.

The chain combines TRBV7-9 with TRBJ2-7; TRBD1 matches 9 bases. The V gene end was trimmed by 5 bases and the J gene end by 3 bases; junction bases not matched to a gene: 5. The CDR3 runs to 14 residues. Germline V lookup: CDR1 SEHNR, CDR2 FQNEAQ (reference sequence). The CDR3 DNA follows: TGTGCCAGCAGCCGGGGACAGGGAAACTACGAGCAGTACTTC. Translated: CASSRGQGNYEQYF.

This clone was seen a few times. The chain carries TRBV4-2 and TRBJ1-1; D is uncertain. V lost 4 bases, J lost 3 bases, and 6 bases lay in between. The germline V gene has CDR1 LGHNA and CDR2 YNFKEQ. The CDR3 has 12 residues. CDR3 DNA sequence: TGTGCCAGCAGCCTGAGGGACACTGAAGCTTTCTTT. Its protein product is CASSLRDTEAFF.

This clone was detected only once. The DNA for the CDR3 is TGTGCCAGCAGCCAAGATATTGGAGGGGCCCAGTACTTC. Translating it yields CASSQDIGGAQYF. The chain uses TRBV14 and TRBJ2-5; a possible D gene is TRBD2 (6 bases). Trimming shortened V by 0 bases and J by 9 bases, and 11 bases separated the two germline ends. CDR3 length: 13 residues. CDR1 and CDR2 from the germline V gene are SGHDN and FVKESK.

The chain uses TRBV5-1 and TRBJ2-2, with D possibly matching TRBD2 (5 bases). CDR1 is SGHRS, CDR2 YFSETQ, per germline. Trimming shortened V by 4 bases and J by 0 bases, and 7 bases separated the two germline ends. The CDR3 has 14 residues. DNA of the CDR3: TGCGCCAGCAGCCCCGGGGCGAACACCGGGGAGCTGTTTTTT. It encodes CASSPGANTGELFF.

This rearrangement joins TRBV30 to TRBJ1-1; perhaps TRBD1 as D (5 bases). Germline CDR1 reads GTSNPN; CDR2 reads SVGIG (reference sequence). The CDR3 loop spans 13 amino acids. Trimming cost V 4 bases and J 4 bases, with 13 bases left between them. The CDR3 DNA follows: TGTGCCTGGACATCAGGGATGGCCACTGAAGCTTTCTTT. Translation: CAWTSGMATEAFF. The full variable domain, rest sourced from reference TRBV30 and TRBJ1-1, is SQTIHQWPATLVQPVGSPLSLECTVEGTSNPNLYWYRQAAGRGLQLLFYSVGIGQISSEVPQNLSASRPQDRQFILSSKKLLLSDSGFYLCAWTSGMATEAFFGQGTRLTVV.

This clone has a single count. This chain links TRBV4-1 with TRBJ2-3; D might be TRBD2 (5 bases). V was pared by 0 bases and J by 0 bases, with 10 bases between. Germline CDR1 is MGHRA and CDR2 is YSYEKL. This CDR3 has 16 amino acids. CDR3 in DNA: TGCGCCAGCAGCCAAGATTCCCGGAGGAGCACAGATACGCAGTATTTT. As protein: CASSQDSRRSTDTQYF.